Listed below are T cell receptor beta chains from one sample, sequenced in a study of blood T cell repertoires in COVID-19. Using immunoSEQ multiplex PCR, the repertoire was profiled, and TCRdb retains in-frame clones only, with some absent. The sample lists 180,000 or so clones; roughly three quarters were seen once. The sequenced material came from PBMCs or T cells enriched from blood (not recorded which). The receptors originated from a man in his sixties who had been exposed to COVID-19. The CDR3 runs from the conserved cysteine through the conserved F or W. Each record gives: V gene, J gene, clone size, CDR3 length, D gene, CDR3 DNA, CDR3 protein. D genes are given only for firm matches. Some rows have no size entry. The others give once, few or many, or a class for an expanded clone.

TRBV10-2	TRBJ2-5	-	17	TRBD2	TGCGCCAGCAGTGATCGTGGACTAGCGGGATGGGGAGAGACCCAGTACTTC	CASSDRGLAGWGETQYF
TRBV7-2	TRBJ2-1	-	13	-	TGTGCCAGCAGCACCCTCGGGTACAATGAGCAGTTCTTC	CASSTLGYNEQFF
TRBV11-3	TRBJ2-3	-	16	-	TGTGCCAGCAGCCCCCGGGATGTTGACATGGGAGATACGCAGTATTTT	CASSPRDVDMGDTQYF
TRBV7-5	TRBJ1-3	few	18	-	TGTGTCAGAAGCCCGAGGAGGGTCTGTTACAACCCAGGAAACACCATATATTTT	CVRSPRRVCYNPGNTIYF
TRBV7-8	TRBJ1-3	few	15	-	TGTGCCAGCAGCTTACGGGCCGGGGCTGGAAACACCATATATTTT	CASSLRAGAGNTIYF
TRBV5-6	TRBJ1-2	few	13	TRBD1	TGTGCCAGCAGCCCGACAGGGACCTATGGCTACACCTTC	CASSPTGTYGYTF
TRBV7-8	TRBJ1-1	-	15	-	TGTGCCAGCAGCTTAGTCTCGGGAGGGAACACTGAAGCTTTCTTT	CASSLVSGGNTEAFF
TRBV19	TRBJ2-3	-	16	-	TGTGCCAGTAGTAGGCACCACAGGGTGGGCACAGATACGCAGTATTTT	CASSRHHRVGTDTQYF
TRBV6-5	TRBJ1-5	-	14	-	TGTGCCAGCACCCAGGCATCGGCCAATCAGCCCCAGCATTTT	CASTQASANQPQHF
TRBV19	TRBJ2-6	-	17	TRBD1	TGTGCCAGTAGTATAAGGGGACAGACCTCTGGGGCCAACGTCCTGACTTTC	CASSIRGQTSGANVLTF
TRBV6-5	TRBJ1-1	-	15	-	TGTGCCAGCAGCCTTAAAACCAGGGTAAGGACTGAAGCTTTCTTT	CASSLKTRVRTEAFF
TRBV5-6	TRBJ2-5	-	16	TRBD2	TGTGCCAGCAGCTTAAGTAGACTAGCGGGAAGTGAGACCCAGTACTTC	CASSLSRLAGSETQYF
TRBV5-4	TRBJ2-7	-	15	-	TGTGCCAGCAGCTTGAGTCGTGCGACGGGGGACGAGCAGTACTTC	CASSLSRATGDEQYF
TRBV6-5	TRBJ2-3	-	15	TRBD1	TGTGCCAGCCTGGGGACAGGAGCGTCCACAGATACGCAGTATTTT	CASLGTGASTDTQYF
TRBV28	TRBJ1-2	-	14	-	TGTGCCAGCAGTTCCTTGGGGGGTCATCTGGGCTACACCTTC	CASSSLGGHLGYTF
TRBV6-5	TRBJ2-7	-	15	TRBD1	TGTGCCAGCAGTTACCAGGGACAGGGATGGGACGAGCAGTACTTC	CASSYQGQGWDEQYF
TRBV24-1	TRBJ1-2	-	15	-	TGTGCCACCAGTGAAGGGGGGGGCCTCGACTATGGCTACACCTTC	CATSEGGGLDYGYTF
TRBV7-8	TRBJ2-3	-	13	-	TGTGCCAGCCTCCCTGCATGGGAGGATACGCAGTATTTT	CASLPAWEDTQYF
TRBV15	TRBJ1-5	few	15	-	TGTGCCACCAGCAGGGAGAGCGGGAGCAATCAGCCCCAGCATTTT	CATSRESGSNQPQHF
TRBV19	TRBJ2-5	-	14	-	TGTGCCAGTACCCACGGAGGATTTGGGGAGACCCAGTACTTC	CASTHGGFGETQYF
TRBV12-3/TRBV12-4	TRBJ2-3	once	13	-	TGTGCCAGCAGTTTACGCGGGGCAGATACGCAGTATTTT	CASSLRGADTQYF
TRBV5-1	TRBJ2-7	-	13	-	TGCGCCAGCATTCCCGACACCTCCTACGAGCAGTACTTC	CASIPDTSYEQYF
TRBV4-3	TRBJ2-6	-	16	TRBD2	TGCGCCAGCAGCCAAGGACTAGCTGCGGGGGCCAACGTCCTGACTTTC	CASSQGLAAGANVLTF
TRBV7-9	TRBJ2-3	-	16	-	TGTGCCAGCAGCTATGACAGACACGGGAGCACAGATACGCAGTATTTT	CASSYDRHGSTDTQYF
TRBV2	TRBJ2-7	-	12	-	TGTGCCAGCAGTGCCAGCTCCTACGAGCAGTACTTC	CASSASSYEQYF
TRBV24-1	TRBJ2-5	-	14	-	TGTGCCACCAGTGAATGGGACACCAAAGAGACCCAGTACTTC	CATSEWDTKETQYF
TRBV24-1	TRBJ2-1	many	16	TRBD2	TGTGCCACCAGTGAGGCTAGCGGGAGCTCCTACAATGAGCAGTTCTTC	CATSEASGSSYNEQFF
TRBV5-1	TRBJ1-2	-	13	-	TGCGCCAGCAGCTTGTTCGGGGAGCGTGGCTACACCTTC	CASSLFGERGYTF
TRBV11-2	TRBJ1-5	-	14	TRBD1	TGTGCCAGCAGCTCCACAGGGGTAGGTCAGCCCCAGCATTTT	CASSSTGVGQPQHF
TRBV3-1/TRBV3-2	TRBJ1-2	-	17	TRBD1	TGTGCCAGCAGCCATCTTTTTCGAGGACAGGGAATAGGTGGCTACACCTTC	CASSHLFRGQGIGGYTF
TRBV7-8	TRBJ2-3	-	17	TRBD2	TGTGCCAGCAGCTTAGCGAGCGGGGGGCTTGTCGCAGATACGCAGTATTTT	CASSLASGGLVADTQYF
TRBV3-1/TRBV3-2	TRBJ1-2	-	14	TRBD1	TGTGCCAGCAGCCAGGGACAGGGGATCTATGGCTACACCTTC	CASSQGQGIYGYTF
TRBV28	TRBJ1-1	-	13	-	TGTGCCAGTATCTTTGCGGGACGCACTGAAGCTTTCTTT	CASIFAGRTEAFF
TRBV29-1	TRBJ2-1	few	14	-	TGCAGCGCGAGGGGCGGTTACTCCTACAATGAGCAGTTCTTC	CSARGGYSYNEQFF
TRBV5-1	TRBJ2-7	-	15	-	TGCGCCAGCAGCTTGGCCGCAGTCCTCACCTACGAGCAGTACTTC	CASSLAAVLTYEQYF